These 10 T cell receptor beta chains were all obtained from the same sample, sequenced in a study of cytomegalovirus exposure and HLA in healthy donors. The PCR made use of 60 Vbeta and 13 Jbeta primers. Assay: immunoSEQ multiplex PCR; the TCRdb copy retains only in-frame clones and omits some. The repertoire holds over 110,000 clones, with 79% as singletons. Sequencing was carried out using PBMCs. The source is a female donor in good health and CMV-seronegative.

The chain joins TRBV10-3 to TRBJ2-2; possible D gene TRBD2, 6 bases. Trimming shortened V by 8 bases and J by 4 bases, and 11 bases separated the two germline ends. From germline, CDR1 is ENHRY and CDR2 SYGVKD. The CDR3 length is 13 residues. The CDR3 sequence: CAIAEGSTGELFF. In nucleotides, the CDR3 is TGTGCCATCGCGGAGGGTAGCACCGGGGAGCTGTTTTTT.

This sequence joins TRBV28 and TRBJ2-7; TRBD1 matches at 7 bases. This CDR3 has 18 residues. V dropped 6 bases and J dropped 5; count of bases not matched to a gene: 22. Germline assignment: CDR1 MDHEN and CDR2 SYDVKM. The CDR3 spells CASSFGQQYRGITDEQYF. CDR3 sequence (DNA): TGTGCCAGCAGCTTCGGGCAGCAGTACAGGGGAATAACGGACGAGCAGTACTTC.

The chain has TRBV7-9 and TRBJ2-1; a weak D match, TRBD1 (5 bases). The CDR3 extends over 13 amino acids. Between the trimmed V and J ends, which lost 1 base and 9 bases, there was a span of 10 bases. Germline assignment: CDR1 SEHNR and CDR2 FQNEAQ (reference sequence). CDR3 amino acids: CASSLGGRGEQFF. The CDR3 coding sequence is TGTGCCAGCAGCTTAGGAGGTAGGGGTGAGCAGTTCTTC. Combining the CDR3 with reference TRBV7-9 and TRBJ2-1 gives the whole variable domain DTGVSQNPRHKITKRGQNVTFRCDPISEHNRLYWYRQTLGQGPEFLTYFQNEAQLEKSRLLSDRFSAERPKGSFSTLEIQRTEQGDSAMYLCASSLGGRGEQFFGPGTRLTVL.

V is TRBV18 and J is TRBJ1-2; no clear D. The V and J ends lost 0 bases and 1 base respectively, with 6 bases between them. This CDR3 region has 14 residues. The germline V gene encodes CDR1 KGHSH and CDR2 LQKENI. The CDR3 loop is CASSPPKSNYGYTF. CDR3 nucleotide sequence: TGTGCCAGCTCACCACCGAAGAGTAACTATGGCTACACCTTC.

This clone was found once. The J gene is TRBJ2-5, the V gene TRBV6-5; D is perhaps TRBD2 (5 bases). V lost 6 bases and J lost 11, with 22 bases in between. The CDR3 sequence is 14 residues long. Germline CDR1 is MNHEY and CDR2 is SVGAGI. The CDR3 sequence: CASSRGPEVGEQYF. DNA for the CDR3: TGTGCCAGCAGCCGAGGCCCTGAGGTTGGGGAGCAGTACTTC.

This chain connects TRBV15 to TRBJ2-2, with 7 bases that match TRBD2. V dropped 1 base and J dropped 6; count of bases not matched to a gene: 11. Germline CDR1 is LNHNV and CDR2 is YYDKDF (reference sequence). This CDR3 region has 17 residues. CDR3 DNA sequence: TGTGCCACCAGCAGAGGAGGCGGGAGTTTGAAGGCCGGGGAGCTGTTTTTT. As protein: CATSRGGGSLKAGELFF.

The chain is built from TRBV4-1 and TRBJ2-3; D is perhaps TRBD1 (5 bases). The CDR3 length is 16 residues. The germline V gene encodes CDR1 MGHRA and CDR2 YSYEKL. V lost 1 base and J lost 0, with 11 bases in between. The CDR3 region has the DNA TGCGCCAGCAGCCAAGTTAGGGGTGGAAGCACAGATACGCAGTATTTT. Translated: CASSQVRGGSTDTQYF.

The V call is TRBV30, the J call TRBJ2-5; no firm D call. Germline-derived CDR1 and CDR2 are GTSNPN and SVGIG (reference sequence). Trimming stripped 3 bases from V and 5 bases from J, with 19 bases between. This CDR3 contains 15 residues. This chain's CDR3 is CAWSGDNILGETQYF. CDR3 nucleotide sequence: TGTGCCTGGAGCGGAGATAATATTCTTGGGGAGACCCAGTACTTC. The full variable domain, its missing parts supplied by reference TRBV30 and TRBJ2-5, is SQTIHQWPATLVQPVGSPLSLECTVEGTSNPNLYWYRQAAGRGLQLLFYSVGIGQISSEVPQNLSASRPQDRQFILSSKKLLLSDSGFYLCAWSGDNILGETQYFGPGTRLLVL.

J is TRBJ1-5 and V is TRBV28, with a possible D match to TRBD1 (6 bases). Per the germline V gene, CDR1 is MDHEN and CDR2 is SYDVKM. The V gene lost 7 bases and the J gene lost 3 bases, with 16 bases spanning the gap. The CDR3 contains 15 residues. The CDR3 protein is CASNEGGRINQPQHF. Written as DNA, the CDR3 is TGTGCCAGCAACGAAGGGGGACGGATCAATCAGCCCCAGCATTTT.

The chain combines TRBV7-2 with TRBJ1-2; D might be TRBD1 (6 bases). The CDR3 is 13 amino acids. The germline V and J ends were trimmed by 5 bases and 2 bases, with 9 bases remaining between them. CDR1 is SGHTA and CDR2 is FQGNSA in the germline V gene. This CDR3 reads CASSQDRNYGYTF. For the CDR3, the DNA is TGTGCCAGCAGCCAAGACAGGAACTATGGCTACACCTTC.